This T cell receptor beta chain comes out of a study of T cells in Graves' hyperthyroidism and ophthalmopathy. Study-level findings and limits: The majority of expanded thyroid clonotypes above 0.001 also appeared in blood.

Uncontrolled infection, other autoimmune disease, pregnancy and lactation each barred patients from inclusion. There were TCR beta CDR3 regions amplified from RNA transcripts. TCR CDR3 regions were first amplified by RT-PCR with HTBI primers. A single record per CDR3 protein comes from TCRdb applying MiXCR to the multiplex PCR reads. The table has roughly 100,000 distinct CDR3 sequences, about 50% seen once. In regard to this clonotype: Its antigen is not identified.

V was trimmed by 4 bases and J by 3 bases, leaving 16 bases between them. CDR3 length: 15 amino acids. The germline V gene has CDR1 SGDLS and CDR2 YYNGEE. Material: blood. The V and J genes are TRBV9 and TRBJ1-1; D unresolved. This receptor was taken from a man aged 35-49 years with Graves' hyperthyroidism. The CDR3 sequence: CASSQNRVGYTEAFF. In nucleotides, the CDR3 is TGTGCCAGCAGCCAAAATCGGGTTGGGTACACTGAAGCTTTCTTT.